The clone carrying this T cell receptor (beta chain) was observed a few times. Antigen: not known. Germline-derived CDR1 and CDR2 are KGHSH and LQKENI. The CDR3 has 14 amino acids. Between the trimmed V and J ends, which lost 3 bases and 3 bases, there was a span of 11 bases. The sample originates from a study of CD8 T cells in ankylosing spondylitis. Study observations and caveats: Significant enrichment of disease-linked clones was reported in matched ankylosing spondylitis synovial fluid. A motif of fewer than ten highly homologous TCR beta variants was seen as apparently characteristic of ankylosing spondylitis blood.

Quantitative barcoded 5'-RACE was used to prepare TCR beta libraries. In TCRdb, the 5' RACE reads were re-called with MiXCR into one record per CDR3 protein. Of approximately 340,000 distinct CDR3 sequences in the sample, approximately 14% were seen once. Material for sequencing was blood, either unsorted or a sorted T cell fraction (not recorded which). This chain joins TRBV18 and TRBJ2-5; D ambiguous. This clonotype originated in a male donor with ankylosing spondylitis or in good health (not recorded which). The CDR3 here is CASSPRVGEETQYF. The DNA for the CDR3 is TGTGCCAGCTCACCTCGGGTGGGTGAAGAGACCCAGTACTTC.